Included here is one TCR beta chain sequence, with context. Its antigen is not known. This entry is derived from a study of Ad26.COV2.S vaccination and SARS-CoV-2 variants. Study information: Donor was one of the participants in the Ad26.COV2.S arm of the COV1001 trial.

Using immunoSEQ multiplex PCR, the repertoire was profiled, and TCRdb retains in-frame clones only, with some absent. This table has about 500,000 clones, 70% to 90% appearing once. Treatment of the sample: about 20 received Ad26.COV2.S at low or high dose, single or two shots; several received placebo; per-sample allocation not given. Specimen acquisition occurred on day 63 following the initial vaccine or placebo injection. General study points: In TCR breadth and depth analyses, total T cell responses may have been underestimated. Substantial breadth in spike-specific CD8+ and CD4+ T cell responses was reportedly seen after vaccination. People who got the vaccine had more spike-specific TCR breadth than people who got placebo.

Per the germline V gene, CDR1 is GTSNPN and CDR2 is SVGIG (reference sequence). Trimming removed 2 bases at V and 11 bases at J, with 10 bases between. The CDR3 length is 10 residues. V usage is TRBV30 and J usage is TRBJ2-7; D is ambiguous. This receptor was identified in a person between 18 and 65 years old who received the Ad26.COV2.S COVID-19 vaccine or a placebo. The sequencing here drew on peripheral blood, taken in a trial of Ad26.COV2.S vaccine versus placebo. The CDR3 loop is CAWSKTVKYF. CDR3 in DNA: TGTGCCTGGAGTAAAACAGTGAAGTACTTC.